Following are 21 T cell receptor beta chains from one sample sequenced in a study of T cell repertoires in cytomegalovirus infection. Each CDR3 protein gets one entry after TCRdb re-called the reads with MiXCR. Of approximately 400,000 distinct CDR3 sequences detected, about a third appear once; the ten largest clones hold roughly 15%. The sequenced sample was PBMCs. The receptor set was obtained from a human donor in good health (CMV status not recorded). Some clones in this sample may be carry-over from other donors' samples.

The V and J genes are TRBV28 and TRBJ1-1; possible D gene TRBD1, 5 bases. Germline values: CDR1 MDHEN, CDR2 SYDVKM. The CDR3 covers 15 residues. V was pared by 5 bases and J by 1 base, with 14 bases between. The CDR3: CASSPWGGANTEAFF. CDR3 DNA: TGTGCCAGCAGTCCTTGGGGAGGGGCGAACACTGAAGCTTTCTTT.

Regarding this clonotype: At one end, the junction sequence differs from germline, possibly due to a read error. CDR3 protein: CASSQDFGGSGSTF. DNA of the CDR3: TGCGCCAGCAGCCAAGACTTCGGGGGCTCTGGCTCCACCTTC. The gene calls are TRBV4-1 and TRBJ1-2, with a weak D call TRBD1 (6 bases). The germline V gene encodes CDR1 MGHRA and CDR2 YSYEKL. This CDR3 is built from 14 residues.

Only a few counts were recorded for this clonotype. The V call is TRBV6-1, the J call TRBJ2-7, with 9 bases identical to TRBD1. CDR1 is MNHNS, CDR2 SASEGT, per germline. The CDR3 sequence is 17 residues long. Unmatched junction bases numbered 9, after V lost 0 bases and J lost 3 bases. The DNA for the CDR3 is TGTGCCAGCAGTGAAGCACCTATGGGACAGGGAGACTACGAGCAGTACTTC. Amino acid sequence: CASSEAPMGQGDYEQYF.

In its sample, this clonotype was seen many times. The gene calls are TRBV28 and TRBJ2-7; D is undetermined. V was cut by 5 bases and J by 3 bases, with 17 bases left in between. This CDR3 comprises 15 residues. The germline V gene encodes CDR1 MDHEN and CDR2 SYDVKM. The CDR3 sequence: CASSRRPPPIYEQYF. The CDR3 nucleotides are TGTGCCAGCAGTAGACGACCTCCGCCGATCTACGAGCAGTACTTC.

This clonotype was seen a few times. The V call is TRBV5-4, the J call TRBJ1-2, with D possibly being TRBD1 (5 bases). Germline CDR1 SGHNT, CDR2 YYREEE (reference sequence). V was pared by 1 base and J by 0 bases, with 16 bases between. This CDR3 is 17 amino acids long. The CDR3 loop is CASSLWGSNRPNYGYTF. CDR3 DNA: TGTGCCAGCAGCTTGTGGGGTTCTAACAGGCCTAACTATGGCTACACCTTC.

In regard to this clonotype: One end of the junction does not line up with germline, which may come from a read error. The chain links TRBV7-2 to TRBJ1-1; perhaps TRBD1 as D (5 bases). This CDR3 has 13 amino acids. The germline CDR1 and CDR2 sequences are SGHTA and FQGNSA. Here the CDR3 DNA reads TGTGCCAGAAGCTTAGTAGAGGGCAGGGTATCTTTCTTT. Encoded protein: CARSLVEGRVSFF. Filled out from reference TRBV7-2 and TRBJ1-1, the complete variable domain reads GAGVSQSPSNKVTEKGKDVELRCDPISGHTALYWYRQSLGQGLEFLIYFQGNSAPDKSGLPSDRFSAERTGGSVSTLTIQRTQQEDSAVYLCARSLVEGRVSFFGQGTRLTVV.

This clonotype has a handful of counts. This sequence joins TRBV12-3 or TRBV12-4 and TRBJ1-1; 7 bases agree with TRBD1. Trimming at V came to 5 bases and at J to 1 base, leaving 4 bases not matched to a gene. The CDR3 is 14 amino acids. DNA for the CDR3: TGTGCCAGCAGTCAAGGGGGCACGAACACTGAAGCTTTCTTT. Encoded protein: CASSQGGTNTEAFF.

This clonotype was recorded many times. The V call is TRBV7-8, the J call TRBJ1-1, with TRBD1 identical over 9 bases. Germline CDR1 is SGHVS and CDR2 is FQNEAQ. Trimming at V came to 3 bases and at J to 1 base, leaving 6 bases not matched to a gene. The CDR3 totals 16 residues. The CDR3 loop is CASSLGDRVRNTEAFF. The CDR3, as DNA: TGTGCCAGCAGCTTGGGGGACAGGGTGCGGAACACTGAAGCTTTCTTT.

This clonotype was observed a handful of times. This rearrangement joins TRBV6-1 to TRBJ2-1; 9 bases are a match to TRBD2. This CDR3 region has 16 residues. CDR1 and CDR2 (germline): MNHNS, SASEGT. V shed 4 bases and J 10 bases; nucleotides not matched to a gene: 14. Written as DNA, the CDR3 is TGTGCCAGCAGTGGTGAAGCGGGGGGTCAATTCTCAGAGCAGTTCTTC. Protein: CASSGEAGGQFSEQFF.

In its sample, this clonotype was seen a few times. The rearrangement links TRBV12-3 or TRBV12-4 to TRBJ2-7, with a possible D match to TRBD1 (5 bases). Trimming cost V 3 bases and J 3 bases, with 9 bases left between them. This CDR3 region has 13 residues. The CDR3 coding sequence is TGTGCCAGCAGTTTCTGGCAGGGCTACGAGCAGTACTTC. Protein: CASSFWQGYEQYF.

This clonotype was counted between two and nine times. This chain joins TRBV6-2 or TRBV6-3 and TRBJ2-5, with D perhaps TRBD1 (5 bases). The CDR3 contains 13 residues. Germline CDR1 is MNHEY and CDR2 is SVGEGT. V shed 6 bases and J shed 5 bases, with 13 bases lying between them. CDR3 bases: TGTGCCAGCAGATCAGGGCCGGATGAGACCCAGTACTTC. This gives the protein CASRSGPDETQYF.

This clonotype was picked up many times. The V call is TRBV7-2, the J call TRBJ1-4; D gene unclear. Looked up from germline, CDR1 is SGHTA and CDR2 is FQGNSA. Between the trimmed V and J ends, which lost 6 bases and 0 bases, there was a span of 11 bases. This CDR3 spans 15 amino acids. The CDR3 reads CASSLVGTTNEKLFF. CDR3 sequence (DNA): TGTGCCAGCAGTCTCGTCGGGACAACTAATGAAAAACTGTTTTTT.

This clonotype was observed a few times. The V gene is TRBV6-5, the J gene TRBJ1-2, with D possibly being TRBD1 (5 bases). Trimming removed 2 bases from V and 7 bases from J, with 17 bases in between. Germline CDR1 reads MNHEY; CDR2 reads SVGAGI. The CDR3 extends over 15 amino acids. CDR3 region: CASSYTPGRGGGYTF. CDR3 in DNA: TGTGCCAGCAGTTACACGCCGGGGAGGGGCGGTGGCTACACCTTC.

This clonotype was recorded a few times. This chain links TRBV25-1 with TRBJ2-7; TRBD2 matches at 8 bases. J was trimmed by 2 bases and V by 3 bases; bases with no gene match: 6. CDR1 MGHDK and CDR2 SYGVNS come from the germline V gene. The CDR3 contains 15 residues. The CDR3 DNA reads TGTGCCAGCAGTGAGCTCGGCGGGGGGACCTACGAGCAGTACTTC. Its protein product is CASSELGGGTYEQYF.

The chain combines TRBV12-3 or TRBV12-4 with TRBJ1-1; the match to TRBD1 covers 7 bases. The V segment lost 6 bases and the J segment 8 bases; nucleotides outside the gene matches: 12. This CDR3 comprises 14 residues. This chain's CDR3 is CASRPDRAYGEAFF. CDR3 in DNA: TGTGCCAGCAGACCTGACAGGGCTTACGGAGAAGCTTTCTTT.

This clonotype was counted ten times or more. CDR3 sequence reads: CASSLGGGGYYGYTF. The CDR3 DNA reads as TGTGCCAGCAGCTTAGGCGGGGGGGGATACTATGGCTACACCTTC. The V and J genes are TRBV7-8 and TRBJ1-2, with D maybe TRBD1 (5 bases). Germline loops: CDR1 SGHVS, CDR2 FQNEAQ. CDR3 length: 15 residues. V was trimmed by 1 base and J by 3 bases, leaving 12 bases between them.

Note on this clonotype: A read error is possible here, since a much larger clone lies one base away. This likely comes from a read error, as the CDR3 has no conserved phenylalanine or tryptophan at its end. This chain uses TRBV12-3 or TRBV12-4 with TRBJ1-6; D remains unclear. The CDR3 extends over 15 amino acids. V was shortened by 5 bases and J by 5 bases, with 13 bases between the two germline ends. This chain's CDR3 is CASSPPGGDNSPLHL. The CDR3 DNA reads as TGTGCCAGCAGTCCCCCAGGAGGAGATAATTCACCCCTCCACTTG.

About this clonotype: Since a much larger clone is just one base distant, this may be a read error. J is TRBJ1-1 and V is TRBV7-6; D gene unclear. Germline V lookup: CDR1 SGHVS, CDR2 FNYEAQ. This CDR3 is 14 amino acids long. The V end lost 4 bases, the J end lost 2 bases, and 11 bases lay between the germline ends. The CDR3 DNA reads TGTGCCAGCAGCTCCCACCCCGCAAACACTGAAGCTTTCTTT. Protein product: CASSSHPANTEAFF.

This clonotype occurred many times. CDR3 bases: TGTGCCAGCAGCCCCACAGGGAACTCTGGAAACACCATATATTTT. Protein product: CASSPTGNSGNTIYF. The rearrangement joins TRBV5-5 to TRBJ1-3; a possible D gene is TRBD1 (6 bases). CDR3 size: 15 residues. Germline V gene lookup returns CDR1 SGHKS and CDR2 YYEKEE (reference sequence). The V end lost 4 bases, the J end lost 0 bases, and 11 bases lay between the germline ends.

This clonotype was observed at least ten times. The rearrangement uses TRBV12-3 or TRBV12-4 and TRBJ1-5; a weak D match, TRBD1 (5 bases). CDR3 length equals 16 residues. Deletions cut 0 bases from V and 6 bases from J, with 15 bases between. The chain's CDR3 is CASSLAGGSRGQPQHF. The CDR3 nucleotides read TGTGCCAGCAGTTTAGCTGGGGGGTCCCGCGGTCAGCCCCAGCATTTT.

The chain joins TRBV27 to TRBJ1-1; D might be TRBD1 (5 bases). Germline V lookup: CDR1 MNHEY, CDR2 SMNVEV (reference sequence). V was cut by 0 bases and J by 7 bases, with 12 bases left in between. The CDR3 spans 14 residues. Here the CDR3 reads CASSLSVTANEAFF. CDR3 nucleotides: TGTGCCAGCAGTTTATCGGTGACAGCCAATGAAGCTTTCTTT.